This TCR beta chain was captured by sequencing in a study of cytomegalovirus exposure and HLA in healthy donors. Every donor was a healthy person donating bone marrow. Whole-study findings and limits: The investigators catalogued 150 to 200 TCR beta chains as cytomegalovirus-associated. For cytomegalovirus status, the classifier reportedly gave diagnoses with high specificity and sensitivity.

PCR was performed using 60 Vbeta and 13 Jbeta primers. Clones were read by immunoSEQ multiplex PCR, and TCRdb kept only the in-frame ones, dropping some. The repertoire holds 55,000 to 85,000 clones, with roughly 85% as singletons. Turning to this clone: Its matching antigen is unknown.

J was trimmed by 6 bases and V by 5 bases; bases with no gene match: 5. This CDR3 region has 15 residues. Germline V gene data show CDR1 as MRHNA and CDR2 as SNTAGT. This chain uses TRBV6-4 with TRBJ2-2; 11 bases are shared with TRBD2. Sample: PBMCs. This clonotype was obtained from a woman aged 25-40 years in good health and CMV-seronegative. CDR3 nucleotide sequence: TGTGCCAGCAGTAACGTAGCGGGAGGGTCCGGGGAGCTGTTTTTT. It yields the protein CASSNVAGGSGELFF.